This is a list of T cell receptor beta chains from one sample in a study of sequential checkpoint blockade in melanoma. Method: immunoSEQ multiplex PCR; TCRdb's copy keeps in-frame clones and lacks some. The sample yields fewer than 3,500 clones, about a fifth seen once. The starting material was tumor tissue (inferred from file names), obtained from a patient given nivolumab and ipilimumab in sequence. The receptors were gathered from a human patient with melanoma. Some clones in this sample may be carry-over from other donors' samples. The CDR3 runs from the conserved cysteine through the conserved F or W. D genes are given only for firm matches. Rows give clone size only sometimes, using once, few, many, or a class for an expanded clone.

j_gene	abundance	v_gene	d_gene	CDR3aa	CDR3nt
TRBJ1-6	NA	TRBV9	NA	CASSVGVHGGSNSPLHF	TGTGCCAGCAGCGTAGGGGTTCATGGGGGCAGTAATTCACCCCTCCACTTT
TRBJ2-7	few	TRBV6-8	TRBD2	CASTKRGDLTYEQYF	TGTGCCAGCACCAAACGGGGGGACTTAACCTACGAGCAGTACTTC
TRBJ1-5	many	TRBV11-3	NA	CASSSRADSTNQPQHF	TGTGCCAGCAGCTCTAGGGCGGACAGTACTAATCAGCCCCAGCATTTT
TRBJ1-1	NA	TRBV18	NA	CASSPVPGRPLTEAFF	TGTGCCAGCTCACCGGTGCCCGGCAGACCTTTAACTGAAGCTTTCTTT
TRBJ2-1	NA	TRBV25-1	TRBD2	CASSTLTSRPGEQFF	TGTGCCAGCAGTACCCTGACTAGCAGGCCAGGTGAGCAGTTCTTC
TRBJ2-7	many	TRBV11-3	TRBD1	CASSPGQGAAMNYEQYF	TGTGCCAGCAGCCCCGGACAGGGGGCAGCGATGAACTACGAGCAGTACTTC
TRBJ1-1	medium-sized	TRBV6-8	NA	CASILLGRDPQAFF	TGTGCCAGCATCCTTTTAGGACGGGACCCTCAAGCTTTCTTT
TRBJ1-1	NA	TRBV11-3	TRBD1	CASSLTGQGGQNTEAFF	TGTGCCAGCAGCTTAACGGGACAGGGGGGGCAGAACACTGAAGCTTTCTTT
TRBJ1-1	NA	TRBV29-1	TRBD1	CSVERQGGTEAFF	TGCAGCGTTGAAAGACAGGGTGGCACTGAAGCTTTCTTT
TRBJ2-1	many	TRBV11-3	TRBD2	CASTELAGGSYNEQFF	TGTGCCAGCACCGAACTAGCGGGGGGGAGCTACAATGAGCAGTTCTTC
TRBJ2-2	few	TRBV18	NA	CASHGGTGELFF	TGTGCTTCCCACGGAGGCACCGGGGAGCTGTTTTTT
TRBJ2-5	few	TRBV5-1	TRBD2	CASSLAFFGLAGDQETQYF	TGCGCCAGCAGCTTGGCCTTTTTCGGACTAGCGGGGGACCAAGAGACCCAGTACTTC
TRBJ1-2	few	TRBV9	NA	CASSVLSGGYTF	TGTGCCAGCAGCGTACTAAGCGGGGGCTACACCTTC
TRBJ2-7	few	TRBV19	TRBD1	CASRGTGSNYEQYF	TGTGCCAGTAGGGGGACAGGGAGTAACTACGAGCAGTACTTC
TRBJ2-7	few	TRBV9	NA	CASSEGQTTEQYF	TGTGCCAGCAGCGAAGGACAGACCACCGAGCAGTACTTC
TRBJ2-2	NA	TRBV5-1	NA	CASSQGRGSGELFF	TGCGCCAGCAGCCAAGGACGGGGATCCGGGGAGCTGTTTTTT
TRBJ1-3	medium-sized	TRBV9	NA	CASSAQLSGPDSGNTIYF	TGTGCCAGCAGCGCACAACTTTCCGGGCCCGACTCTGGAAACACCATATATTTT
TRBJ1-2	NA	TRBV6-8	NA	CASLEGPGADGYTF	TGTGCCAGCCTCGAAGGGCCGGGGGCGGATGGCTACACCTTC
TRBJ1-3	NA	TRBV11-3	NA	CASSEGLSGNTIYF	TGTGCCAGCAGCGAAGGACTCTCTGGAAACACCATATATTTT
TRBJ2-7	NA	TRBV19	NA	CASSTGALGAYEQYF	TGTGCCAGTAGTACGGGAGCCCTGGGGGCCTACGAGCAGTACTTC
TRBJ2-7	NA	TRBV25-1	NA	CASRDSSYEQYF	TGTGCCAGCAGGGACAGCTCCTACGAGCAGTACTTC
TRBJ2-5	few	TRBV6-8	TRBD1	CATKGQGATETQYF	TGTGCCACAAAGGGACAGGGAGCTACGGAGACCCAGTACTTC
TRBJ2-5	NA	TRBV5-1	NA	CASSLLPGTQETQYF	TGCGCCAGCAGCTTGTTACCCGGGACCCAAGAGACCCAGTACTTC
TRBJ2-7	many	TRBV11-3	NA	CASSTRQVSSYEQYF	TGTGCCAGCAGCACCAGACAGGTGAGCTCCTACGAGCAGTACTTC
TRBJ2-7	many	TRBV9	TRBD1	CASRSRGDSRVRYF	TGTGCCAGCAGATCTAGAGGGGACAGTCGGGTTCGGTACTTC
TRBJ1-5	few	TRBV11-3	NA	CASSLAGRNSNQPQHF	TGTGCCAGCAGCTTGGCCGGACGGAATAGCAATCAGCCCCAGCATTTT
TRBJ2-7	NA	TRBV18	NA	CASSLKPYEQYF	TGTGCCAGCTCTCTTAAACCCTACGAGCAGTACTTC
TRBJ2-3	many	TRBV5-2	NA	CASSSSGAFTQYF	TGTGCCAGCAGCTCCAGTGGGGCTTTTACGCAGTATTTT
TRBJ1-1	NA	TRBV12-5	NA	CASTLGGPEAFF	TGTGCCAGCACCCTCGGGGGCCCCGAAGCTTTCTTT
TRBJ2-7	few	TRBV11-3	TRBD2	CASSPGPGLAGGLTGEQYF	TGTGCCAGCAGCCCGGGACCTGGACTAGCGGGGGGCCTAACGGGGGAGCAGTACTTC
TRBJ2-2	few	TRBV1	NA	CASSFIQGLGTGELFF	TGCGCCAGCAGTTTCATACAGGGGTTGGGGACCGGGGAGCTGTTTTTT
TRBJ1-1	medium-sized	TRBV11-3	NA	CASSLGVSELDTEAFF	TGTGCCAGCAGCTTAGGGGTGTCGGAACTGGACACTGAAGCTTTCTTT
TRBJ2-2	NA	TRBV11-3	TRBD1	CASSAGTGLPAGELFF	TGTGCCAGCAGCGCGGGGACAGGCCTACCCGCCGGGGAGCTGTTTTTT
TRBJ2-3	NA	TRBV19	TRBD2	CASRAGAGEVTDTQYF	TGTGCCAGTCGCGCCGGGGCGGGGGAAGTCACAGATACGCAGTATTTT
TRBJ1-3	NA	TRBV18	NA	CASSPPGRTLSGNTIYF	TGTGCCAGCTCACCACCTGGCAGGACCCTCTCTGGAAACACCATATATTTT
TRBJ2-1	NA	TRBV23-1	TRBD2	CASSLSGGNEQFF	TGCGCCAGCAGCCTTTCCGGGGGGAATGAGCAGTTCTTC
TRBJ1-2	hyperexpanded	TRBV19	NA	CASSIGGGSNYGYTF	TGTGCCAGTAGTATAGGGGGGGGATCCAACTATGGCTACACCTTC
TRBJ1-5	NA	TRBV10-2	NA	CASTSRGNQPQHF	TGCGCCAGCACGAGCAGGGGCAATCAGCCCCAGCATTTT
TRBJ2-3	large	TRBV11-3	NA	CASSSPSLASDTQYF	TGTGCCAGCAGCTCGCCCTCCCTAGCCTCAGATACGCAGTATTTT
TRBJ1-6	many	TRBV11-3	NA	CASSLGQINSPLHF	TGTGCCAGCAGCTTGGGGCAGATAAATTCACCCCTCCACTTT
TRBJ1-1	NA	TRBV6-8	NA	CASSYSPMNTEAFF	TGTGCCAGCAGTTACTCCCCAATGAACACTGAAGCTTTCTTT
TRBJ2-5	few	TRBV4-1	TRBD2	CASSRYAGGQDETQYF	TGCGCCAGCAGCCGTTACGCGGGGGGCCAGGACGAGACCCAGTACTTC
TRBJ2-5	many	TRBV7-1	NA	CASSLGGQETQYF	TGTGCCAGCAGCTTAGGGGGCCAAGAGACCCAGTACTTC